The 14 T cell receptor beta chains below were found in one sample sequenced in a study of regulatory T cells in long-lasting Graves disease. Construction of TCR beta libraries relied on iRepertoire HTBI primers and on Arm-PCR targeting CDR3 regions. MiXCR was run by TCRdb on the multiplex PCR reads, yielding one entry per CDR3 protein. The repertoire includes some 250,000 distinct CDR3 sequences, around a sixth of them detected once, and approximately 15% sits in the top ten. Time point indicated: newly diagnosed GD, antithyroid drugs for less than 3 months. The TCR library used RNA extracted from PBMCs. In addition, the sample was reused for a study of T cells in Graves' hyperthyroidism and ophthalmopathy.

Here the sequenced sample was peripheral blood mononuclear cells (PBMCs), taken at new diagnosis, from a patient treated with antithyroid drugs. The origin of the receptors is a woman in her 30s with Graves disease.

Worth noting for this clonotype: This probably arose from a read error, given a far larger clone one base away. The chain joins TRBV11-2 to TRBJ2-5, with 8 bases that match TRBD2. The last part of the DNA fits TRBJ2-1 better; the J call may be wrong. Per germline, CDR1 SGHAT and CDR2 FQNNGV. The CDR3 is 13 residues long. The CDR3 nucleotides are TGTGCCAGCAGCCTACTAGCGGCCTCCGAGCAGTTCTTC. It codes for CASSLLAASEQFF.

This clonotype was seen many times. The rearrangement uses TRBV7-8 and TRBJ2-5, with D unclear. The CDR3 has 11 amino acids. Germline CDR1 and CDR2: SGHVS and FQNEAQ. The germline V and J ends were trimmed by 6 bases and 3 bases, with 5 bases remaining between them. The CDR3 loop reads CASSNEETQYF. The CDR3 coding sequence is TGTGCCAGCAGTAATGAAGAGACCCAGTACTTC.

The table lists this clonotype with many counts. This rearrangement joins TRBV2 to TRBJ2-3; D possibly corresponds to TRBD1 (5 bases). The V end was cut by 4 bases, the J end by 6 bases, with 11 bases between. Per germline, CDR1 SNHLY and CDR2 FYNNEI. The CDR3 loop spans 13 amino acids. The CDR3 is CASSGTNRDTQYF. The CDR3 coding sequence is TGTGCCAGCAGTGGGACAAATCGGGATACGCAGTATTTT.

In DNA form, the CDR3 reads TGTGCCAGCCAAGCGGGACGAACTAGCACAGATACGCAGTATTTT. It yields the protein CASQAGRTSTDTQYF. The V gene is TRBV12-3 or TRBV12-4, the J gene TRBJ2-3; 7 nucleotides match TRBD2. This CDR3 is 15 amino acids long. Losses at the gene ends were 8 bases for V and 0 bases for J; bases not matched to a gene: 8.

At least ten counts were recorded for this clonotype. The chain combines TRBV5-8 with TRBJ2-2; possibly TRBD1 for D (6 bases). Germline V gene lookup returns CDR1 SGHTS and CDR2 YDEGEE. Trimming left V 6 bases short and J 2 bases short, with 17 bases between. The CDR3 is made up of 16 amino acids. CDR3 DNA: TGTGCCAGCAACCTCCAGGGGACAACAAACACCGGGGAGCTGTTTTTT. Translating gives CASNLQGTTNTGELFF.

This clonotype was seen ten or more times. The chain combines TRBV7-8 with TRBJ2-3, with 11 bases matching TRBD2. Trimming cost V 5 bases and J 4 bases; bases outside gene matches: 5. CDR1 is SGHVS, CDR2 FQNEAQ, per germline. The CDR3 extends over 15 amino acids. CDR3 bases: TGTGCCAGCAGCGCGCTAGCGGGGGGCTCAGATACGCAGTATTTT. This sequence encodes CASSALAGGSDTQYF. The variable domain in full, with the rest retrieved from reference TRBV7-8 and TRBJ2-3, is GAGVSQSPRYKVAKRGQDVALRCDPISGHVSLFWYQQALGQGPEFLTYFQNEAQLDKSGLPSDRFFAERPEGSVSTLKIQRTQQEDSAVYLCASSALAGGSDTQYFGPGTRLTVL.

This clonotype was observed at least ten times. The chain employs TRBV7-9 and TRBJ2-1; D ambiguous. Trimming took off 7 bases at V and 6 bases at J, with 22 bases between the two ends. The germline V gene has CDR1 SEHNR and CDR2 FQNEAQ (reference sequence). This CDR3 spans 16 amino acids. Written as DNA, the CDR3 is TGTGCCAGCACCAAAGGCGGACCCCGAGGTGGCAATGAGCAGTTCTTC. Encoded protein: CASTKGGPRGGNEQFF.

This clonotype occurred many times. V gene TRBV20-1 combines with J gene TRBJ2-5, with 9 bases matching TRBD1. This CDR3 has 14 amino acids. Germline assignment: CDR1 DFQATT and CDR2 SNEGSKA (reference sequence). J was trimmed by 4 bases and V by 3 bases; bases with no gene match: 6. The CDR3 protein is CSARRDRVGETQYF. The DNA of the CDR3 is TGCAGTGCTAGGAGGGACAGGGTCGGAGAGACCCAGTACTTC.

In this sample, this clonotype turned up many times. The chain uses TRBV20-1 and TRBJ2-3, with D possibly TRBD2 on 6 matching bases. V gave up 1 base and J gave up 0 bases, with 14 bases separating them. CDR1 is DFQATT, CDR2 SNEGSKA, per germline (reference sequence). The CDR3 is made up of 16 amino acids. CDR3: CSARGPLASSTDTQYF. CDR3 DNA sequence: TGCAGTGCTAGAGGTCCCCTAGCGTCTAGCACAGATACGCAGTATTTT.

Turning to this clonotype: This may arise from a read error, as a much more abundant clone is one base away. The V gene is TRBV7-2, the J gene TRBJ2-3; D remains ambiguous. The germline V gene encodes CDR1 SGHTA and CDR2 FQGNSA. The CDR3 runs 14 residues. With 2 bases removed from V and 2 bases from J, the gap between germline ends came to 8 bases. The CDR3 region has the DNA TGTGCCAGCAGCTTACCCGGGTACACAGATACGCAGTATTTT. It specifies CASSLPGYTDTQYF.

This clonotype was counted ten times or more. The gene calls are TRBV5-1 and TRBJ1-1, with D tentatively TRBD1 (6 bases). This CDR3 has 13 amino acids. From germline, CDR1 is SGHRS and CDR2 YFSETQ. V lost 7 bases and J 11 bases, leaving 21 bases between the germline ends. The DNA of the CDR3 is TGCGCCAGCGGAAAAGAACAGGGATTAGGGGCTTTCTTT. The encoded protein is CASGKEQGLGAFF.

A remark on this clonotype: A much larger clonotype is one base distant, so this may be a read error. This chain connects TRBV6-2 or TRBV6-3 to TRBJ2-7; 9 bases agree with TRBD2. After removal of 11 bases from V and 0 bases from J, the junction contained 8 bases not matched to a gene. The germline gives CDR1 MNHEY, CDR2 SVGEGT. This CDR3 has 14 residues. CDR3 loop: CAGTEAGGSYEQYF. As DNA, the CDR3 is TGTGCCGGCACCGAAGCGGGGGGCTCCTACGAGCAGTACTTC.

The chain employs TRBV5-1 and TRBJ2-7; TRBD1 matches at 7 bases. The germline V gene has CDR1 SGHRS and CDR2 YFSETQ. Germline trimming cut 2 bases from V and 9 bases from J; bases unmatched to any gene: 11. This CDR3 spans 14 amino acids. The CDR3 region is CASSLPGQQDGQYF. The CDR3 region has the DNA TGCGCCAGCAGCTTACCGGGACAGCAAGACGGGCAGTACTTC.

The table lists this clonotype with many counts. V usage is TRBV20-1 and J usage is TRBJ1-2; TRBD1 agrees at 7 bases. The junction had 11 bases not matched to a gene; V was cut back by 2 bases and J by 8 bases. CDR3 length: 14 amino acids. Germline lookup yields CDR1 DFQATT and CDR2 SNEGSKA (reference sequence). The CDR3 DNA sequence: TGCAGTGCTAGACCGACGACAGGGCCCAGGGGCTACACCTTC. Protein: CSARPTTGPRGYTF.